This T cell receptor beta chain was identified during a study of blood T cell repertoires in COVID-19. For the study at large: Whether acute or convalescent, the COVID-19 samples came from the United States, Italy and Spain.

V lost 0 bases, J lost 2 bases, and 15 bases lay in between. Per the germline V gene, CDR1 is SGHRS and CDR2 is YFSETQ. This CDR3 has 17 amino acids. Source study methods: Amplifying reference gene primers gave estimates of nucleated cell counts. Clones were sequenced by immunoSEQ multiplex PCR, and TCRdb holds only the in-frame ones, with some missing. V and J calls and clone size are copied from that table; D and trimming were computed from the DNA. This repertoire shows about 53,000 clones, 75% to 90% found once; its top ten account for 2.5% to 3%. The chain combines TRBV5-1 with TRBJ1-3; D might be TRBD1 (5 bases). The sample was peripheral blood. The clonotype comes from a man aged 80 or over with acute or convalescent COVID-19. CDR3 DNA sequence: TGCGCCAGCAGCTTGGGGTCCCAGGGCATCGCTGGAAACACCATATATTTT. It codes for CASSLGSQGIAGNTIYF.